The 29 T cell receptor beta chains reported below all come from one sample, sequenced in a study of Graves' ophthalmopathy and Graves' hyperthyroidism. For repertoire sequencing, the TCR beta CDR3 regions were amplified from RNA transcripts. Second-round multiplex PCR followed a first-round RT-PCR using HTBI primers. TCRdb analysed the multiplex PCR reads with MiXCR anew, one entry per CDR3 protein. The table lists about 620,000 distinct CDR3 sequences, 22% of them singletons. Sample: peripheral blood. The receptors were sampled from a woman aged 18-29 years with stable Graves' hyperthyroidism. Some clones in this sample may be carry-over from other donors' samples.

This clonotype came up many times. This chain uses TRBV12-3 or TRBV12-4 with TRBJ1-5; D is undetermined. CDR3 length: 16 residues. With 5 bases removed from V and 1 base from J, the gap between germline ends came to 15 bases. The CDR3 nucleotides are TGTGCCAGCAGTACCCGGGAAGGGAAGAGCAATCAGCCCCAGCATTTT. Translation gives CASSTREGKSNQPQHF.

This clonotype was seen only a few times. The chain employs TRBV6-5 and TRBJ1-1; D not certain. Germline V gives CDR1 MNHEY, CDR2 SVGAGI. Trimming took off 0 bases at V and 5 bases at J, with 7 bases between the two ends. This CDR3 has 13 residues. CDR3 region: CASSYSPITEAFF. As DNA, the CDR3 is TGTGCCAGCAGTTACTCGCCTATAACTGAAGCTTTCTTT.

The V gene is TRBV19, the J gene TRBJ2-7, with 11 bases aligning to TRBD2. The trim removed 4 bases at V and 4 bases at J, leaving 6 bases unmatched. The CDR3 spans 15 residues. Germline CDR1 LNHDA, CDR2 SQIVND (reference sequence). The CDR3 is CASSTGTSGGYEQYF. CDR3 sequence (DNA): TGTGCCAGTAGTACCGGGACTAGCGGAGGATACGAGCAGTACTTC.

This clonotype was picked up many times. This chain uses TRBV28 with TRBJ2-4; no reliable D call. The ends were cut back, 1 base at V and 1 base at J, with 5 bases in the middle. This CDR3 comprises 14 residues. The germline gives CDR1 MDHEN, CDR2 SYDVKM. The CDR3 loop reads CASSLFAAKNIQYF. The CDR3 nucleotides read TGTGCCAGCAGTTTATTCGCGGCCAAAAACATTCAGTACTTC.

This sequence joins TRBV6-1 and TRBJ1-5; tentatively, D is TRBD1 (5 bases). Germline V gives CDR1 MNHNS, CDR2 SASEGT. The CDR3 extends over 16 amino acids. V was cut by 1 base and J by 2 bases, with 12 bases left in between. CDR3 region: CASSEDGGAGNQPQHF. CDR3 sequence (DNA): TGTGCCAGCAGTGAAGACGGCGGGGCCGGCAATCAGCCCCAGCATTTT.

At least ten counts were recorded for this clonotype. The chain employs TRBV28 and TRBJ1-2; D unclear. The V gene's germline CDR1 is MDHEN and CDR2 SYDVKM. This CDR3 contains 14 residues. V lost 6 bases and J 4 bases, leaving 15 bases between the germline ends. The CDR3 nucleotides are TGTGCCAGCAGACCACGGACGCAGTCCTATGGCTACACCTTC. It yields the protein CASRPRTQSYGYTF.

This clonotype has at least ten counts. The chain carries TRBV19 and TRBJ1-1, with TRBD1 matching over 10 bases. Germline lookup yields CDR1 LNHDA and CDR2 SQIVND (reference sequence). The J segment lost 2 bases and the V segment lost 6 bases, leaving 6 bases of the junction unmatched. The CDR3 is 15 amino acids. This CDR3 is CASRSDRGRNTEAFF. The CDR3 DNA sequence: TGTGCCAGTAGGTCGGACAGGGGGAGAAACACTGAAGCTTTCTTT.

This clonotype has at least ten counts. The V and J genes are TRBV2 and TRBJ2-5; D not certain. CDR1 is SNHLY and CDR2 is FYNNEI in the germline V gene. The CDR3 has 15 residues. Trimming pared 6 bases from V and 6 bases from J, leaving 20 bases between. Written as DNA, the CDR3 is TGTGCCAGCAGCCAAAGGACCGACTTGATAAAGACCCAGTACTTC. Its translation: CASSQRTDLIKTQYF. The full variable domain, its missing parts supplied by reference TRBV2 and TRBJ2-5, is EPEVTQTPSHQVTQMGQEVILRCVPISNHLYFYWYRQILGQKVEFLVSFYNNEISEKSEIFDDQFSVERPDGSNFTLKIRSTKLEDSAMYFCASSQRTDLIKTQYFGPGTRLLVL.

The V call is TRBV15, the J call TRBJ2-5, with D unclear. Deletions cut 1 base from V and 0 bases from J, with 6 bases between. CDR1 and CDR2 (germline): LNHNV, YYDKDF (reference sequence). The CDR3 extends over 14 amino acids. The CDR3 sequence is CATSRAGYQETQYF. CDR3 nucleotide sequence: TGTGCCACCAGCAGAGCGGGCTACCAAGAGACCCAGTACTTC.

This clonotype was counted ten times or more. This chain joins TRBV12-3 or TRBV12-4 and TRBJ2-5; D gene unclear. This CDR3 region has 13 residues. V was cut by 3 bases and J by 5 bases, with 10 bases left in between. The DNA of the CDR3 is TGTGCCAGCAGTTTCAAGCTTTGGGAGACCCAGTACTTC. Encoded protein: CASSFKLWETQYF.

This clonotype was seen at least ten times. The chain carries TRBV2 and TRBJ1-6; possibly TRBD1 for D (5 bases). The CDR3 has 12 residues. The germline V gene encodes CDR1 SNHLY and CDR2 FYNNEI. V was cut by 6 bases and J by 8 bases, with 8 bases left in between. The CDR3 loop is CASSRVDSPLHF. The DNA for the CDR3 is TGTGCCAGCAGCAGGGTCGATTCACCCCTCCACTTT.

This sequence joins TRBV5-1 and TRBJ2-5; TRBD1 matches at 8 bases. The CDR3 extends over 16 amino acids. Germline CDR1 reads SGHRS; CDR2 reads YFSETQ. Trimming took 3 bases from V and 2 from J; bases not matched to a gene: 9. The DNA of the CDR3 is TGCGCCAGCAGCTCCGGCGACAGGGGCACTCAAGAGACCCAGTACTTC. Protein product: CASSSGDRGTQETQYF.

This clonotype was found many times. This chain joins TRBV19 and TRBJ1-1; D may be TRBD1 (5 bases). V was trimmed by 7 bases and J by 7 bases, leaving 13 bases between them. This CDR3 region has 12 residues. Germline V gives CDR1 LNHDA, CDR2 SQIVND (reference sequence). The CDR3 coding sequence is TGTGCCAGTAATTTGGGACGCGATGAAGCTTTCTTT. Amino acids: CASNLGRDEAFF. Variable domain in full (rest from reference TRBV19 and TRBJ1-1): DGGITQSPKYLFRKEGQNVTLSCEQNLNHDAMYWYRQDPGQGLRLIYYSQIVNDFQKGDIAEGYSVSREKKESFPLTVTSAQKNPTAFYLCASNLGRDEAFFGQGTRLTVV.

This clonotype was found a few times. This chain uses TRBV9 with TRBJ2-2; 12 positions agree with TRBD2. V was clipped by 0 bases and J by 4 bases; unmatched bases: 4. CDR1 is SGDLS, CDR2 YYNGEE, per germline. The CDR3 has 17 residues. The CDR3 here is CASSVELAGGSTGELFF. As DNA, the CDR3 is TGTGCCAGCAGCGTAGAACTAGCGGGGGGTTCCACCGGGGAGCTGTTTTTT.

This clonotype has a count of ten or more. The gene calls are TRBV2 and TRBJ1-1; no definite D call. Trimming left V 4 bases short and J 1 base short, with 16 bases between. CDR1 is SNHLY, CDR2 FYNNEI, per germline. This CDR3 spans 16 amino acids. The CDR3 nucleotides read TGTGCCAGCAGTGCTCAGAGGCCATACTGGAACACTGAAGCTTTCTTT. Translation gives CASSAQRPYWNTEAFF.

The chain recombines TRBV27 with TRBJ1-1, with D uncertain. CDR1 and CDR2 from the germline V gene are MNHEY and SMNVEV (reference sequence). This CDR3 region has 15 residues. The V and J ends lost 4 bases and 1 base respectively, with 13 bases between them. In DNA form, the CDR3 reads TGTGCCAGCAGTTACTCACCGCAAGGGAACACTGAAGCTTTCTTT. This gives the protein CASSYSPQGNTEAFF.

This clonotype was counted ten times or more. The J gene is TRBJ1-3, the V gene TRBV28; D unresolved. Germline values: CDR1 MDHEN, CDR2 SYDVKM. The CDR3 is 16 amino acids. Trimming cost V 6 bases and J 0 bases, with 15 bases left between them. The CDR3 coding sequence is TGTGCCAGCAGCCTAGATCAGGTCCTCTCTGGAAACACCATATATTTT. Its protein is CASSLDQVLSGNTIYF.

This clonotype was seen repeatedly, ten times or more. The chain couples TRBV28 to TRBJ1-1; no clear D. The germline CDR1 and CDR2 sequences are MDHEN and SYDVKM. The CDR3 covers 12 residues. The germline V and J ends were trimmed by 0 bases and 4 bases, with 3 bases remaining between them. The CDR3 coding sequence is TGTGCCAGCAGTTTATGGAGCACTGAAGCTTTCTTT. Translating gives CASSLWSTEAFF.

This clonotype was seen repeatedly, ten times or more. The gene calls are TRBV6-5 and TRBJ1-2; possibly TRBD1 for D (6 bases). The CDR3 loop spans 13 amino acids. V shed 2 bases and J shed 4 bases, with 8 bases lying between them. Looked up from germline, CDR1 is MNHEY and CDR2 is SVGAGI. The DNA for the CDR3 is TGTGCCAGCAGTTACAAGGGGGGCTATGGCTACACCTTC. Translated, it gives CASSYKGGYGYTF.

This clonotype was recorded many times. This chain uses TRBV2 with TRBJ1-2; D is uncertain. Trimming took 4 bases from V and 6 from J, leaving 12 bases between them. The germline gives CDR1 SNHLY, CDR2 FYNNEI. The CDR3 spans 13 residues. The chain's CDR3 is CASSVQAPNGYTF. In DNA form, the CDR3 reads TGTGCCAGCAGTGTTCAGGCGCCAAATGGCTACACCTTC.

Only one count was recorded for this clonotype. This may stem from a read error, because a much larger clone lies one nucleotide away. This chain uses TRBV9 with TRBJ1-2, with D perhaps TRBD1 (5 bases). From germline, CDR1 is SGDLS and CDR2 YYNGEE. The CDR3 totals 15 residues. Trimming took off 3 bases at V and 7 bases at J, with 19 bases between the two ends. CDR3 sequence (DNA): TGTGCCAGCAGCGAACTCGACAGTGCCCCCTGTGGCTACACCTTC. Protein sequence: CASSELDSAPCGYTF.

The chain joins TRBV28 to TRBJ1-5; TRBD1 is a possible D gene (6 bases). The V and J ends lost 2 bases and 7 bases respectively, with 15 bases between them. The V gene's germline CDR1 is MDHEN and CDR2 SYDVKM. The CDR3 is 15 amino acids. CDR3 bases: TGTGCCAGCAGTTTAGTGACAGGCGGCTTACAGCCCCAGCATTTT. This codes for CASSLVTGGLQPQHF.

This clonotype was observed at least ten times. The J gene is TRBJ2-7, the V gene TRBV12-3 or TRBV12-4, with TRBD2 matching 8 bases. There are 14 residues in the CDR3. Unmatched junction bases numbered 4, after V lost 3 bases and J lost 3 bases. The CDR3 loop is CASSLGSGGYEQYF. CDR3 in DNA: TGTGCCAGCAGTTTGGGGAGCGGGGGCTACGAGCAGTACTTC.

This clonotype occurred many times. This sequence joins TRBV29-1 and TRBJ1-2; D gene unclear. CDR1 and CDR2 from the germline V gene are SQVTM and ANQGSEA. Trimming shortened V by 4 bases and J by 4 bases, and 13 bases separated the two germline ends. This CDR3 contains 13 residues. As DNA, the CDR3 is TGCAGCGTTGTTGAGGGAGGCTTCTATGGCTACACCTTC. It codes for CSVVEGGFYGYTF.

This clonotype has ten or more counts. The chain links TRBV10-3 to TRBJ1-1; D is perhaps TRBD1 (5 bases). This CDR3 has 12 residues. Germline V gene sequence: CDR1 ENHRY, CDR2 SYGVKD. Trimming removed 3 bases at V and 8 bases at J, with 10 bases between. The CDR3 DNA is TGTGCCATCAGTGACAAGGGGTGGGAAGCTTTCTTT. Translating gives CAISDKGWEAFF.

This clonotype has at least ten counts. V and J are TRBV7-9 and TRBJ2-7; D uncertain. V lost 1 base and J 7 bases, leaving 5 bases between the germline ends. CDR1 is SEHNR, CDR2 FQNEAQ, per germline (reference sequence). The length of the CDR3 is 11 residues. The CDR3 is CASSLDLEQYF. The DNA of the CDR3 is TGTGCCAGCAGCTTAGACCTAGAGCAGTACTTC.

V usage is TRBV5-1 and J usage is TRBJ1-1; D possibly corresponds to TRBD1 (5 bases). Trimming pared 4 bases from V and 1 base from J, leaving 14 bases between. CDR1 and CDR2 (germline): SGHRS, YFSETQ. CDR3 length: 15 amino acids. CDR3 loop: CASSPYPGQNTEAFF. The CDR3 nucleotides are TGCGCCAGCAGCCCGTACCCTGGACAGAACACTGAAGCTTTCTTT.

In its sample, this clonotype was seen many times. The gene calls are TRBV12-3 or TRBV12-4 and TRBJ1-1, with 8 positions matching TRBD1. The CDR3 loop spans 16 amino acids. V was clipped by 6 bases and J by 2 bases; unmatched bases: 11. The DNA for the CDR3 is TGTGCCAGCAGCGCACCCCACGGACAGGGTAACACTGAAGCTTTCTTT. This encodes CASSAPHGQGNTEAFF.

The chain uses TRBV11-2 and TRBJ1-3; no clear D. The ends were cut back, 5 bases at V and 0 bases at J, with 14 bases in the middle. The CDR3 runs 16 residues. The germline CDR1 and CDR2 sequences are SGHAT and FQNNGV. The CDR3 is CASSAFRPTSGNTIYF. In nucleotides, the CDR3 is TGTGCCAGCAGCGCCTTTCGACCGACCTCTGGAAACACCATATATTTT.